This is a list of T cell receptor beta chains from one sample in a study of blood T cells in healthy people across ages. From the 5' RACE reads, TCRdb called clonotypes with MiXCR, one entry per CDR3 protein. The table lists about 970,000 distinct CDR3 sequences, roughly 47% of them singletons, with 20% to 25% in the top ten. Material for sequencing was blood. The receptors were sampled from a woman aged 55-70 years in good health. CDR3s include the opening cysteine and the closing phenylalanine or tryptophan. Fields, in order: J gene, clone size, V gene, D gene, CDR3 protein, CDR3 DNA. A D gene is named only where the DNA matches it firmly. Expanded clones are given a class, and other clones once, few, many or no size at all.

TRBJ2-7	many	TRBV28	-	CASSSDLYEQYF	TGTGCCAGCAGTTCCGACTTGTACGAGCAGTACTTC
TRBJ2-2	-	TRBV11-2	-	CASSFWGAKELFF	TGTGCCAGCAGCTTTTGGGGGGCTAAGGAGCTGTTTTTT
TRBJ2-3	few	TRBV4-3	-	CASSQSQGAADTQYF	TGCGCCAGCAGCCAATCTCAAGGGGCGGCAGATACGCAGTATTTT
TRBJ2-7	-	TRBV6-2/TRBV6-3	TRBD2	CASSYSTDTGTSGRYEQYF	TGTGCCAGCAGTTACTCGACTGATACAGGGACTAGCGGGAGATACGAGCAGTACTTC
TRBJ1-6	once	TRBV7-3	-	CASSSRGGSPLHF	TGTGCCAGCAGCTCCCGGGGAGGGTCCCCCCTCCACTTT
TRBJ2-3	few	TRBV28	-	CASPPFRSSTDTQYF	TGTGCCAGCCCCCCATTCCGAAGTAGCACAGATACGCAGTATTTT
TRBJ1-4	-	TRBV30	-	CAWSAAGFDEKLFF	TGTGCCTGGAGTGCTGCAGGGTTCGATGAAAAACTGTTTTTT
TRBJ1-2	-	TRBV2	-	CASTQLLWGYTF	TGTGCCAGCACCCAACTCCTCTGGGGCTACACCTTC
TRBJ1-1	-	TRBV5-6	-	CASSLPVRSSEAFF	TGTGCCAGCAGCTTGCCGGTTAGGTCGTCTGAAGCTTTCTTT
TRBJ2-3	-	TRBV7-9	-	CASSAGTMGDDTQYF	TGTGCCAGCAGCGCGGGGACCATGGGTGATGATACGCAGTATTTT
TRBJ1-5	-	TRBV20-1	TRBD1	CSAGDRDQPQHF	TGCAGCGCCGGTGACAGGGATCAGCCCCAGCATTTT
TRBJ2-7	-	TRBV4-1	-	CASSQVGTTNNEQYF	TGCGCCAGCAGCCAAGTGGGGACAACTAACAATGAGCAGTACTTC
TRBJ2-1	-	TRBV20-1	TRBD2	CSARAPSGNNEQFF	TGCAGTGCTAGAGCACCTAGCGGAAACAATGAGCAGTTCTTC
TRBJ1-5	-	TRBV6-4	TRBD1	CACSPGGGNQPQHF	TGTGCCTGCAGCCCAGGGGGCGGCAATCAGCCCCAGCATTTT
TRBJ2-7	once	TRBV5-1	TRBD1	CAGSSGTADAYEQYF	TGCGCCGGCAGCTCAGGGACAGCCGACGCCTACGAGCAGTACTTC
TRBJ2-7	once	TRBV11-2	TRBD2	CASSAFSGRAYEQYF	TGTGCCAGCAGCGCGTTTAGCGGGAGGGCCTACGAGCAGTACTTC
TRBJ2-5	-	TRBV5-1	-	CASSLEPGSRETQYF	TGCGCCAGCAGCTTAGAACCGGGGTCACGGGAGACCCAGTACTTC
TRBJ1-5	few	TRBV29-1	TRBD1	CSVTTGGGNQPQHF	TGCAGCGTGACTACAGGGGGCGGCAATCAGCCCCAGCATTTT
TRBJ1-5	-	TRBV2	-	CASSEAGNQHF	TGTGCCAGCAGTGAAGCGGGGAACCAGCATTTT
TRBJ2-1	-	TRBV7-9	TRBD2	CASSLVLAGGPHEQFF	TGTGCCAGCAGCTTAGTTCTAGCGGGAGGGCCGCATGAGCAGTTCTTC
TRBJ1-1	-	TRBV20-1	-	CSASAGSGLKEAFF	TGCAGTGCTAGTGCGGGGTCAGGTCTAAAGGAAGCTTTCTTT
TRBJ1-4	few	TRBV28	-	CASSHPQKGPNEKLFF	TGTGCCAGCAGCCACCCCCAGAAAGGGCCAAATGAAAAACTGTTTTTT
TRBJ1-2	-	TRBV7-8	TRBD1	CASSFRDSSFYGYTF	TGTGCCAGCAGCTTCCGGGACAGCAGCTTCTATGGCTACACCTTC
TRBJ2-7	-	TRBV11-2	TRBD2	CASSLIAGGVYEQYF	TGTGCCAGCAGCTTGATAGCGGGAGGAGTTTACGAGCAGTACTTC
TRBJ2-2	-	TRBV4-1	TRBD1	CASRTGGSTGELFF	TGCGCCAGCCGAACAGGGGGCTCGACCGGGGAGCTGTTTTTT
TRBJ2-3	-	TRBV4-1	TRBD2	CASTRLAGTTDTQYF	TGCGCCAGCACCCGACTAGCTGGAACCACAGATACGCAGTATTTT
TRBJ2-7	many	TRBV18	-	CASSPDSSYEQYF	TGTGCCAGCAGCCCGGACAGTTCCTACGAGCAGTACTTC
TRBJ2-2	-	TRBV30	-	CAWRGTLPNTGELFF	TGTGCCTGGAGGGGCACCCTCCCGAACACCGGGGAGCTGTTTTTT
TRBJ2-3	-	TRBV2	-	CASSTGLPTDTQYF	TGTGCCAGCAGTACAGGACTCCCCACAGATACGCAGTATTTT
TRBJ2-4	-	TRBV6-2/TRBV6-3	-	CASSPPGVIQYF	TGTGCCAGCAGTCCCCCGGGGGTCATTCAGTACTTC
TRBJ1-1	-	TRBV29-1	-	CSVTVMGTNTEAFF	TGCAGCGTCACCGTCATGGGAACAAACACTGAAGCTTTCTTT
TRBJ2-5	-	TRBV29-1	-	CSVYWKRETQYF	TGCAGCGTTTATTGGAAAAGAGAGACCCAGTACTTC
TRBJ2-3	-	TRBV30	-	CACLAGDTYTQYF	TGTGCCTGTTTGGCAGGGGATACATATACGCAGTATTTT
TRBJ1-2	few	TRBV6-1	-	CASRSANYGYTF	TGTGCCAGCAGATCGGCTAACTATGGCTACACCTTC
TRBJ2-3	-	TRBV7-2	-	CASSFAYTDTQYF	TGTGCCAGCAGCTTTGCCTACACAGATACGCAGTATTTT
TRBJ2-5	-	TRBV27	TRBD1	CASRDRGNETQYF	TGTGCCAGCAGGGACAGGGGGAACGAGACCCAGTACTTC
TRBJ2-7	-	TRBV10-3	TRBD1	CAILGTGADEQYF	TGTGCCATCTTGGGGACAGGGGCCGACGAGCAGTACTTC
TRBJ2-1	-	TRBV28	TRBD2	CATLVGGSYNEQFF	TGTGCCACCCTAGTCGGGGGGTCCTACAATGAGCAGTTCTTC
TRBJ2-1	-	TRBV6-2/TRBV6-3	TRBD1	CASSSPGQANNEQFF	TGTGCCAGCAGTTCCCCGGGACAGGCAAACAATGAGCAGTTCTTC
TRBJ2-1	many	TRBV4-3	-	CASSPMGRTERHEQFF	TGCGCCAGCAGCCCTATGGGGCGGACGGAACGTCATGAGCAGTTCTTC
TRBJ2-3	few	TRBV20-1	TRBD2	CSARRSSGGAPDTQYF	TGCAGTGCTCGACGATCTAGCGGGGGGGCCCCCGATACGCAGTATTTT
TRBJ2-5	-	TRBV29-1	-	CSVDYRVSETQYF	TGCAGCGTAGACTACAGGGTTTCGGAGACCCAGTACTTC
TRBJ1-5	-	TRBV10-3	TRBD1	CAIGTGDSNQPQHF	TGTGCCATCGGGACAGGGGATAGCAATCAGCCCCAGCATTTT
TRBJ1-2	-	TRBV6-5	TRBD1	CASRPTGHGYGYTF	TGTGCCAGCAGACCGACAGGGCACGGCTATGGCTACACCTTC
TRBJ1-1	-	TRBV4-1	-	CASSQEERISEAFF	TGCGCCAGCAGCCAAGAAGAACGGATCTCGGAAGCTTTCTTT
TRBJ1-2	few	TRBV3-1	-	CASSRDIGGYTF	TGTGCCAGCAGCCGGGACATTGGAGGCTACACCTTC
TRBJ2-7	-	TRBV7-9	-	CASSLPGDREQYF	TGTGCCAGCAGCTTGCCCGGTGACCGCGAGCAGTACTTC
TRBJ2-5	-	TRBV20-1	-	CSGEPDSRFPPYF	TGCAGTGGGGAGCCAGACAGCCGTTTCCCCCCGTACTTC
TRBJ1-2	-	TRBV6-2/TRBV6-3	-	CASSTWTAYGYTF	TGTGCCAGCAGTACTTGGACAGCCTATGGCTACACCTTC
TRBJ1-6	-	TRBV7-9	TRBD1	CASSPQGGTFLSPLHF	TGTGCCAGCAGCCCCCAGGGGGGGACTTTTTTATCACCCCTCCACTTT
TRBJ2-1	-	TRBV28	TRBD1	CASRDRGYNEQFF	TGTGCCAGCAGGGACAGGGGTTACAATGAGCAGTTCTTC
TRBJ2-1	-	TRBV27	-	CAVRHGYNEQFF	TGTGCCGTCCGCCACGGCTACAATGAGCAGTTCTTC
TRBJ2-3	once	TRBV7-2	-	CASSLSGYQTDTQYF	TGTGCCAGCAGCTTGTCCGGGTATCAGACAGATACGCAGTATTTT
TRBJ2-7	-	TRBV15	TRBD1	CATSNPLGTGPYEQYF	TGTGCCACCAGCAACCCCCTGGGGACAGGTCCCTACGAGCAGTACTTC
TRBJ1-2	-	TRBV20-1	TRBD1	CSEWDRAYGYTF	TGCAGCGAATGGGACAGGGCCTATGGCTACACCTTC